The 17 T cell receptor beta chains listed next were all sequenced from one sample in a study of T cell repertoires in cytomegalovirus infection. Their specific antigens are unknown. One entry per CDR3 protein results from TCRdb running MiXCR on the reads. The profile covers 360,000 or so distinct CDR3 sequences, with around a third appearing a single time and roughly 12% taken by the ten largest. Sequences were derived from cultured PBMCs, sampled from culture after CMV antigen stimulation. The receptors were sampled from a human donor in good health (CMV status not recorded). Some clones in this sample may be carry-over from other donors' samples.

This clonotype was recorded once. V is TRBV11-2 and J is TRBJ2-7, with D maybe TRBD2 (6 bases). CDR3 length equals 15 residues. CDR1 and CDR2 from the germline V gene are SGHAT and FQNNGV. Trimming removed 3 bases from V and 4 bases from J, with 16 bases in between. The DNA of the CDR3 is TGTGCCAGCAGCTTGGCGGGATTTTCTCATTACGAGCAGTACGTC. It specifies CASSLAGFSHYEQYV.

The sample holds many counts of this clonotype. The chain joins TRBV7-2 to TRBJ1-1; weak D call: TRBD1 (6 bases). The CDR3 runs 15 residues. The V gene lost 0 bases and the J gene lost 3 bases, with 11 bases spanning the gap. Germline V gives CDR1 SGHTA, CDR2 FQGNSA. The CDR3 loop reads CASSLASQGYTEAFF. CDR3 DNA sequence: TGTGCCAGCAGCTTAGCGAGTCAGGGGTACACTGAAGCTTTCTTT.

This clonotype has just a few counts. The junction departs from germline at one end; a sequencing error may be responsible. This chain connects TRBV7-7 to TRBJ2-3; D is ambiguous. There are 13 residues in the CDR3. Looked up from germline, CDR1 is SSHAT and CDR2 is FNYEAQ (reference sequence). In DNA form, the CDR3 reads TGTGCTAGCAGCTTGGGCCCTAGAGATACGCAGTATTTT. Protein sequence: CASSLGPRDTQYF.

This chain uses TRBV20-1 with TRBJ2-7; the D gene is possibly TRBD2 (6 bases). The germline V gene encodes CDR1 DFQATT and CDR2 SNEGSKA (reference sequence). V lost 0 bases to trimming and J lost 2 bases, with 11 bases between them. This CDR3 comprises 14 residues. CDR3 coding DNA: TGCAGTGCTAGAGACGGGACTCCGACCTACGAGCAGTACTTC. This codes for CSARDGTPTYEQYF.

This rearrangement joins TRBV7-9 to TRBJ2-5; TRBD2 is a possible D gene (6 bases). Germline CDR1 reads SEHNR; CDR2 reads FQNEAQ (reference sequence). The CDR3 has 16 residues. Trimming removed 1 base at V and 1 base at J, with 13 bases between. The DNA for the CDR3 is TGTGCCAGCAGCTTAGGATGGGGGGATCGCCAAGAGACCCAGTACTTC. Amino acid sequence: CASSLGWGDRQETQYF.

This clonotype was observed many times. The chain uses TRBV7-6 and TRBJ1-1; possibly TRBD1 for D (5 bases). Looked up from germline, CDR1 is SGHVS and CDR2 is FNYEAQ. The V gene lost 6 bases and the J gene lost 4 bases, with 15 bases spanning the gap. The CDR3 runs to 14 residues. CDR3 amino acids: CASRKYGGFTEAFF. The CDR3, as DNA: TGTGCCAGCAGAAAATACGGGGGTTTCACTGAAGCTTTCTTT.

The chain links TRBV6-1 to TRBJ2-3, with 7 positions matching TRBD2. Germline-derived CDR1 and CDR2 are MNHNS and SASEGT. The length of the CDR3 is 16 residues. V lost 8 bases, J lost 0 bases, and 11 bases stayed unmatched. DNA for the CDR3: TGTGCCAGCCGGGGACCGACTAGCCCAAGCACAGATACGCAGTATTTT. Protein product: CASRGPTSPSTDTQYF.

This chain joins TRBV12-3 or TRBV12-4 and TRBJ1-3; possible D gene TRBD1, 6 bases. This CDR3 region has 13 residues. V was pared by 5 bases and J by 4 bases, with 9 bases between. The CDR3 nucleotides read TGTGCCAGCAGTACAGGGACCGGAAACACCATATATTTT. Protein: CASSTGTGNTIYF.

This clonotype was detected ten times or more. The chain has TRBV7-2 and TRBJ2-7, with 11 positions matching TRBD1. Germline loops: CDR1 SGHTA, CDR2 FQGNSA. The J segment lost 9 bases and the V segment lost 5 bases, leaving 12 bases of the junction unmatched. This CDR3 has 15 residues. CDR3 DNA sequence: TGTGCCAGCAGCCCGCGGGACAGGGGGGCCAAAGGGCAGTACTTC. It is translated as CASSPRDRGAKGQYF.

Notes on this clonotype: A read error is possible here, since a much larger clone lies one base away. The final CDR3 position lacks the conserved phenylalanine or tryptophan, pointing to a likely read error. This sequence joins TRBV7-9 and TRBJ2-3; 12 bases map to TRBD2. Unmatched junction bases numbered 14, after V lost 3 bases and J lost 4 bases. Per germline, CDR1 SEHNR and CDR2 FQNEAQ (reference sequence). CDR3 size: 19 residues. CDR3 region: CASSFIALAGGPRADTQYL. The CDR3 DNA reads as TGTGCCAGCAGCTTTATAGCGCTAGCGGGAGGGCCTAGGGCAGATACGCAGTATTTG.

The table lists this clonotype with a few counts. The chain recombines TRBV6-2 or TRBV6-3 with TRBJ2-1; a weak D match, TRBD2 (7 bases). Germline CDR1 MNHEY, CDR2 SVGEGT. There are 17 residues in the CDR3. The ends were cut back, 2 bases at V and 9 bases at J, with 23 bases in the middle. CDR3 amino acids: CASSYPGLGGKGGEQFF. The CDR3 DNA is TGTGCCAGCAGTTACCCCGGGCTGGGAGGGAAGGGGGGTGAGCAGTTCTTC.

V and J are TRBV5-5 and TRBJ1-6; 10 positions match TRBD1. Germline V gives CDR1 SGHKS, CDR2 YYEKEE (reference sequence). The CDR3 is 14 amino acids. The ends lost 4 bases at V and 6 bases at J; junction bases unmatched: 1. The CDR3 bases are TGTGCCAGCAGCCGGACAGGGGGTAATTCACCCCTCCACTTT. Protein: CASSRTGGNSPLHF.

This clonotype was found once. J is TRBJ1-1 and V is TRBV11-1; D is unclear. The V end was cut by 3 bases, the J end by 1 base, with 9 bases between. The V gene's germline CDR1 is SGHAT and CDR2 FQDESV (reference sequence). The CDR3 covers 14 residues. CDR3 residues: CASSLWSTNTEAFF. CDR3 nucleotides: TGTGCCAGCAGCTTGTGGTCTACGAACACTGAAGCTTTCTTT.

With respect to this clonotype: The junction differs from germline at one of its ends, possibly a read error. The V call is TRBV7-2, the J call TRBJ2-5; 9 bases agree with TRBD1. Germline V lookup: CDR1 SGHTA, CDR2 FQGNSA. The CDR3 covers 15 residues. The CDR3 region is CASTHDRGKAETQCF. CDR3 nucleotide sequence: TGTGCCAGCACCCACGACAGGGGGAAGGCGGAGACCCAGTGCTTC.

The chain's CDR3 is CSGKPTGGNTEAFF. DNA of the CDR3: TGCAGCGGAAAGCCGACAGGGGGCAACACTGAAGCTTTCTTT. The chain combines TRBV29-1 with TRBJ1-1; 10 positions match TRBD1. The V segment lost 7 bases and the J segment 2 bases; nucleotides outside the gene matches: 7. Per the germline V gene, CDR1 is SQVTM and CDR2 is ANQGSEA. This CDR3 has 14 residues.

The table lists this clonotype with a few counts. CDR3 sequence reads: CASSLSRDRSGYTF. Written as DNA, the CDR3 is TGTGCCAGCAGTTTAAGCAGGGACAGATCCGGCTACACCTTC. This chain connects TRBV12-3 or TRBV12-4 to TRBJ1-2; TRBD1 agrees at 7 bases. V lost 2 bases to trimming and J lost 8 bases; unmatched junction nucleotides: 8. There are 14 residues in the CDR3.

This clonotype was observed a few times. CDR3 coding DNA: TGTGCCAGCAGCTTAGCGCACGGCGGGAGGGGTTCCTACAATGAGCAGTTCTTC. This sequence encodes CASSLAHGGRGSYNEQFF. The J gene is TRBJ2-1, the V gene TRBV7-8, with 9 bases that match TRBD2. This CDR3 spans 18 amino acids. Unmatched junction bases numbered 7, after V lost 0 bases and J lost 1 base. CDR1 is SGHVS and CDR2 is FQNEAQ in the germline V gene. Full variable domain (remainder filled in from reference TRBV7-8 and TRBJ2-1): GAGVSQSPRYKVAKRGQDVALRCDPISGHVSLFWYQQALGQGPEFLTYFQNEAQLDKSGLPSDRFFAERPEGSVSTLKIQRTQQEDSAVYLCASSLAHGGRGSYNEQFFGPGTRLTVL.